This T cell receptor (beta chain) was recovered during a study of blood T cell repertoires in COVID-19. About the study: PBMCs, B-cell-depleted T cells, or T cells were the source of the cDNA or gDNA that made up the material.

As processed by the authors: Nucleated cell number was recorded as an estimate derived from reference gene primer amplification. Clones were sequenced by immunoSEQ multiplex PCR, and TCRdb holds only the in-frame ones, with some missing. D and trimming were read from the DNA, whereas the V and J calls and clone size are those reported in that table. Of roughly 160,000 clones listed, 80% to 90% are singletons. Germline-derived CDR1 and CDR2 are LNHDA and SQIVND (reference sequence). The V gene lost 5 bases and the J gene lost 0 bases, with 5 bases spanning the gap. The CDR3 is made up of 14 amino acids.

The sequence was collected from a man aged 55 to 70 with acute or convalescent COVID-19. This chain connects TRBV19 to TRBJ1-6; D is unresolved. Sequences were obtained from peripheral blood. The CDR3 nucleotides are TGTGCCAGTAGTGGGAGCTCCTATAATTCACCCCTCCACTTT. It is translated as CASSGSSYNSPLHF.